This is a list of T cell receptor beta chains from one sample in a study of blood T cell repertoires in COVID-19. Repertoires were generated with immunoSEQ multiplex PCR, while TCRdb's copy carries only in-frame clones and drops some. The table includes about 350,000 clones, 85% to 90% detected once. Sample: peripheral blood. Every receptor here comes from a woman aged 70-85 years with COVID-19, enrolled during active disease. CDR3s leave out the opening cysteine and the closing phenylalanine or tryptophan. A D gene is named only where the DNA matches it firmly. Size values are once, few and many counts, or a class for expanded clones, and some rows have none.

cdr3_aa v_call clone_size d_call j_call
ASSHLGVTSDEQY TRBV4-1 . . TRBJ2-7
ASRLSTGVNTEAF TRBV6-5 . TRBD1 TRBJ1-1
ASSPPRDRVMNTEAF TRBV5-1 . TRBD1 TRBJ1-1
ASSSRGGANVLT TRBV7-8 . . TRBJ2-6
ASSYERLAGGLSYEQY TRBV6-2/TRBV6-3 . TRBD2 TRBJ2-7
ASSVDISNEKLF TRBV9 . . TRBJ1-4
ASSRTGGSYGYT TRBV28 . TRBD1 TRBJ1-2
ASSLSQGVTGELF TRBV27 . . TRBJ2-2
ASKEGIPSYEQY TRBV5-1 . . TRBJ2-7
ASSSYYNEQF TRBV6-5 . . TRBJ2-1
ASSVRGSTDTQY TRBV2 . TRBD2 TRBJ2-3
ASSLAVRDNEQF TRBV7-8 . . TRBJ2-1
ASSSPGQETQY TRBV2 once . TRBJ2-5
ASSLGPNTEAF TRBV6-5 once . TRBJ1-1
ASSAGVSQNYEQF TRBV5-1 . . TRBJ2-1
ASSPLEPDTQY TRBV3-1/TRBV3-2 . . TRBJ2-3
ASRGGANTEAF TRBV14 . . TRBJ1-1
ASSLAGTSRNEQF TRBV5-8 . . TRBJ2-1
ASTSQGGNTEAF TRBV5-1 . . TRBJ1-1
SASRAYEQY TRBV20-1 . . TRBJ2-7
ASSVLGTAMNTEAF TRBV9 . TRBD1 TRBJ1-1
ASSHDYRVATYPYSNQPQH TRBV6-6 . . TRBJ1-5
ASSRGQGNSGNTIY TRBV18 . TRBD1 TRBJ1-3
ASSSNRVNYGYT TRBV11-2 . . TRBJ1-2
ASSPLSTGVKTEAF TRBV19 few TRBD1 TRBJ1-1
ASTIDRGAQPQH TRBV19 . . TRBJ1-5
ASRTGTPSYEQY TRBV28 few . TRBJ2-7
ASSLGSAGNQF TRBV5-4 . . TRBJ2-1
ASSLGQGWGNTIY TRBV7-9 few TRBD1 TRBJ1-3
ASCLAGPSNIQY TRBV7-2 . TRBD2 TRBJ2-4
ASSPTRTRYNEKLF TRBV7-2 . . TRBJ1-4
ASSLVWRGNQPQH TRBV7-2 once . TRBJ1-5
ASSISQDRLNTEAF TRBV19 . . TRBJ1-1
ASSPQGWGEQY TRBV3-1/TRBV3-2 once . TRBJ2-7
ASTPGYSGGAGTGELF TRBV27 . TRBD2 TRBJ2-2
ASSFVRGDADTQY TRBV27 . . TRBJ2-3
ASSQDDRGGYNEQF TRBV4-1 . TRBD2 TRBJ2-1
ASTERGGTQY TRBV2 . . TRBJ2-5
ASSQDSGQGTEAF TRBV4-1 . TRBD1 TRBJ1-1
ASSPRRDRPLSGNTIY TRBV11-2 . TRBD1 TRBJ1-3
ASNTAGELF TRBV12-3/TRBV12-4 . . TRBJ2-2
ASSPAGVDPRYNEQF TRBV18 . TRBD2 TRBJ2-1
ASTPGPLAPLH TRBV19 . . TRBJ1-6
ASSYSGPGLVQY TRBV6-6 . . TRBJ2-7
ASSQTSGGASTDTQY TRBV3-1/TRBV3-2 . TRBD2 TRBJ2-3
ASSLMGQGGEKLF TRBV5-1 . TRBD1 TRBJ1-4
ASSATETMEEKLF TRBV19 . . TRBJ1-4
ASSRSGGNEQF TRBV6-2/TRBV6-3 once TRBD2 TRBJ2-1
ASSPTVTSGGNTGELF TRBV9 . TRBD2 TRBJ2-2
ASSWDRGAGETQY TRBV4-1 few . TRBJ2-5
ASSPGQGAATNEKLF TRBV5-1 . TRBD1 TRBJ1-4
ASSLIYGGAIYEQY TRBV5-6 . TRBD2 TRBJ2-7
SVAKKLDTEQY TRBV29-1 few . TRBJ2-7
SVEGAPFINYGYT TRBV29-1 . . TRBJ1-2
ASSLDGVGTEAF TRBV5-1 . . TRBJ1-1
ASSDTGEYGYT TRBV28 . TRBD1 TRBJ1-2
ASSPRGNTEAF TRBV18 . . TRBJ1-1